This T cell receptor (beta chain) was profiled in a study of shared clonotypes between healthy human individuals (dated by TCRdb to about 2020). General notes on the study: The cohort comprised a couple of women and three men aged 18 to 49 years. Per donor, three plates each were used for CD4 naive and CD4 memory, two for CD8 naive, and one for CD8 memory. Blood TCR repertoires of a handful of healthy adults were deeply sequenced to estimate repertoire size and the extent of clonotype sharing between individuals. Libraries were prepared and TCR repertoires were sequenced by different laboratories using diverse techniques, in order to increase sequencing depth and limit assay-specific biases. Per donor, leukapheresis produced somewhere between about 0.8 and 9 billion PBMCs. Study-level results and caveats: Even with the large sequencing depth, rarefaction of the sorted-subset datasets indicated that sequencing was incomplete. The genetic and exposure-history diversity represented was limited by the small number of donors. Sampling was restricted to blood, and TCR repertoires in tissues likely differ from the TCR repertoires found in blood. Sharing across a few donors was observed for around 5% of naive CD4, 3% to 4% of naive CD8, over 2% of memory CD4, and roughly 0.4% of memory CD8 clonotypes. Pairwise subsampling led to the expectation that sequencing depth would affect the degree of clonotype sharing among donors. Naive subsets generally had larger estimated clonotype richness than memory subsets. Clonotypes shared by all four sorted-subset donors showed higher generation probabilities than non-shared clonotypes.

TCR CDR3 regions were amplified from genomic DNA by multiplex PCR using the deep immunoSEQ assay. Extracted genomic DNA from each cell subset was spread evenly across all wells of several immunoSEQ 96-well plates, with each plate serving as a replicate. For sorted subsets, approximately 190 ng of genomic DNA, equivalent to some 30,000 T cell genomes, went into each replicate PCR. Purified libraries were measured with a Qubit 3.0 fluorometer, size-checked on a Bioanalyzer 2100, and measured again with the KAPA Library Quantification kit. Every immunoSEQ 96-well plate was sequenced on a separate single-read 150-cycle Illumina NextSeq 550 flow cell. On the authors' methods: Because only junctional sequences without quality scores were contained in the immunoSEQ output, filtering matching that applied to full-length reads could not be performed. Sequences were annotated with PyIR, a Python wrapper for IgBLAST v1.9, using IMGT germline references to assign V/J genes and CDR3. Reads were removed for weak V/J assignments (E-value above 1e-6), missing CDR3, stop codons, out-of-frame junctions, or ambiguous translated residues. V3J clonotypes were defined as sequences sharing an identical inferred V gene, J gene, and CDR3 amino acid sequence. Percentage overlap between repertoires was computed as shared unique clonotypes divided by the size of the smaller repertoire. Richness of each repertoire was evaluated using RTK rarefaction, the Chao1 estimator, and Recon v2.1 estimates of unobserved clonotypes. For all TCRbeta clonotypes obtained by the gDNA method from a few donors, generation probabilities were computed with OLGA. TCRdb retrieved this table from immuneACCESS and kept in-frame rearrangements only. Not all clones are present; in checked studies, unresolved V genes account for under half, and no reason is known for the remainder. Clonal size and the V and J genes are those of that table, whereas D and trimming came from the DNA. Counted in this sample were hundreds of thousands of clones; roughly 70% of them appeared once. In total, the top ten clones hold under 2% of the sample.

The donors were healthy, HIV-negative adults with no recently reported acute infections or vaccinations. Every donor was a Caucasian adult residing in Nashville, Tennessee, USA. Magnetic negative selection was used to enrich CD4+ T cells, after which naive cells were positively selected on CD45RA and the negative fraction became the memory subset. Blood was obtained by leukapheresis, after which PBMCs were separated by Ficoll-Histopaque density gradient centrifugation and cryopreserved in liquid nitrogen vapor phase. Analytical flow cytometry was used to check the purity and quantity of every magnetically sorted T cell population. Each sorted fraction had its genomic DNA isolated and then quantified by UV absorbance on a Nanodrop 2000c. Many counts were recorded for this clone. What this receptor recognizes is not known. Qualities for individual bases were not recorded, and no much larger clone is one base off.

This sequence originates from a woman in her twenties or thirties in good health. Sequencing was carried out using memory CD4+ T cells sorted from blood. Interpreted using the paper, the cell subset or site label stands for: CD45RA-negative fraction.

The nucleotides read TGTGCCAGCAGACAGGAATCGAACACCGGGGAGCTGTTTTTT. It encodes CASRQESNTGELFF. The rearrangement joined TRBV2 to TRBJ2-2; the D gene is perhaps TRBD1, from 5 matching bases. The V end loses 6 bases and the J end loses 0 bases, and a stretch of 8 bases separates them. Via the germline V gene, CDR1 is SNHLY and CDR2 FYNNEI. Spanning cysteine to phenylalanine, the CDR3 consists of 14 amino acids. Only CDR3 DNA remains: 42 bases, in frame from the first base.